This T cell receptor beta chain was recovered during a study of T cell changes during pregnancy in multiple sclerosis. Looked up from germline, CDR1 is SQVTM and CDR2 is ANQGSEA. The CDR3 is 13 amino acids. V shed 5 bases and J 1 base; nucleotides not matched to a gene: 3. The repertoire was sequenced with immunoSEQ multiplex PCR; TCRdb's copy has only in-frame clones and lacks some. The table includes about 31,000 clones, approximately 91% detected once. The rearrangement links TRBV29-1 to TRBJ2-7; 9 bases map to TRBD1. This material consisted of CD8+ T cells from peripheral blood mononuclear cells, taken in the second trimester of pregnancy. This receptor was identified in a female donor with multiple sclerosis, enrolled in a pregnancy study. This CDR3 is CSVRTGESYEQYF. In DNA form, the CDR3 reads TGCAGCGTTAGGACAGGGGAGTCCTACGAGCAGTACTTC.